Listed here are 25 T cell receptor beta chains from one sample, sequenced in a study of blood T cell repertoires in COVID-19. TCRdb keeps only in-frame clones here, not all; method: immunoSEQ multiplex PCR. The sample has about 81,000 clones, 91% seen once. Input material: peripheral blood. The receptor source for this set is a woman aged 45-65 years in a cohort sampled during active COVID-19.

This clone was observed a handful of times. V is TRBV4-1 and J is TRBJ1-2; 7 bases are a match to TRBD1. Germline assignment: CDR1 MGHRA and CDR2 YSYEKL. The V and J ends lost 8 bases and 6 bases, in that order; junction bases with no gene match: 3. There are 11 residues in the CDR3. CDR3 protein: CASQGGNGYTF. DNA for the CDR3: TGCGCCAGCCAGGGGGGAAATGGCTACACCTTC.

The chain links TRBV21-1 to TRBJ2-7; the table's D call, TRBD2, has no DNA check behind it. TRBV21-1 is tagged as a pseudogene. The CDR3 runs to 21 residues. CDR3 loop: CASSKSRPECNRTSGFYEQYF. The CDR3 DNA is TGTGCCAGCAGCAAATCACGTCCGGAATGTAACCGGACTAGCGGGTTCTACGAGCAGTACTTC.

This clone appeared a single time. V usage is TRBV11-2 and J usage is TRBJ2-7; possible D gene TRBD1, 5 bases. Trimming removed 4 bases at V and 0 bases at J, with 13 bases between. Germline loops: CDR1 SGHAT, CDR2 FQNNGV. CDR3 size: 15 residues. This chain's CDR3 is CASSSRNRFSYEQYF. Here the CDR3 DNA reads TGTGCCAGCAGCTCTCGGAACAGGTTCTCCTACGAGCAGTACTTC.

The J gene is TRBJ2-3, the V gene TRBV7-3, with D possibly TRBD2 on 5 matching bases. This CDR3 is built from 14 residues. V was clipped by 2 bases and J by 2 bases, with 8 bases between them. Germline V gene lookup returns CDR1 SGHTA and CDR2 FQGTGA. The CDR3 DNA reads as TGTGCCAGCAGCTTAGACGGGGTCACAGATACGCAGTATTTT. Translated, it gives CASSLDGVTDTQYF.

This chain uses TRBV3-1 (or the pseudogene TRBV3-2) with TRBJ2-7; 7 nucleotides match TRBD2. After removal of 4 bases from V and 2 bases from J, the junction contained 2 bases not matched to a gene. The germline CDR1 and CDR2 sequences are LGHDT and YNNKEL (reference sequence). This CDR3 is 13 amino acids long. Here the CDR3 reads CASSLSGAYEQYF. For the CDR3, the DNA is TGTGCCAGCAGCCTCAGCGGGGCCTACGAGCAGTACTTC.

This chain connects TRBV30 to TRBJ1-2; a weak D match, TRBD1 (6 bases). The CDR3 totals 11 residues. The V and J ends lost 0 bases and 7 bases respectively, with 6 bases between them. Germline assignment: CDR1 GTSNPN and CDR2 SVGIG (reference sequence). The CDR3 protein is CAWSVGGGYTF. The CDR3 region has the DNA TGTGCCTGGAGTGTAGGGGGTGGCTACACCTTC.

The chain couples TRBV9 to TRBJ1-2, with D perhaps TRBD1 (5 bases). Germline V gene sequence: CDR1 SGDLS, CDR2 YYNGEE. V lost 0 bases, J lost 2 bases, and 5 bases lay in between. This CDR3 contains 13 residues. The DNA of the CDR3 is TGTGCCAGCAGCGTAGGACAGAACTATGGCTACACCTTC. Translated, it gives CASSVGQNYGYTF. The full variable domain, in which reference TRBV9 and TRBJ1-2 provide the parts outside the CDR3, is DSGVTQTPKHLITATGQRVTLRCSPRSGDLSVYWYQQSLDQGLQFLIQYYNGEERAKGNILERFSAQQFPDLHSELNLSSLELGDSALYFCASSVGQNYGYTFGSGTRLTVV.

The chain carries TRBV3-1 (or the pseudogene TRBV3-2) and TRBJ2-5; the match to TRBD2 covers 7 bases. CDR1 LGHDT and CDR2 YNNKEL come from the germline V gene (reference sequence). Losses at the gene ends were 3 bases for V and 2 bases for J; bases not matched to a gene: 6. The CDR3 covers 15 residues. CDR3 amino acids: CASSHPPGGQETQYF. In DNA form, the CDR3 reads TGTGCCAGCAGCCACCCACCGGGGGGTCAAGAGACCCAGTACTTC.

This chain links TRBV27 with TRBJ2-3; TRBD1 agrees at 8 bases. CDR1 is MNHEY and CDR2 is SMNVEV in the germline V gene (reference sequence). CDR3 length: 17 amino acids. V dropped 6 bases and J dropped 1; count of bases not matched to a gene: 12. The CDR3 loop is CASSLFPQDRGTDTQYF. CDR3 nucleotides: TGTGCCAGCAGCCTGTTTCCCCAGGACAGGGGCACAGATACGCAGTATTTT.

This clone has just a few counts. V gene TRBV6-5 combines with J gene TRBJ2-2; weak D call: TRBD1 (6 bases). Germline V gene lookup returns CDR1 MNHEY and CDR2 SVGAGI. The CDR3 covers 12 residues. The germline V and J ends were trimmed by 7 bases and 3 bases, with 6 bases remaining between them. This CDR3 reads CASNRDTGELFF. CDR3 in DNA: TGTGCCAGCAACAGGGACACCGGGGAGCTGTTTTTT.

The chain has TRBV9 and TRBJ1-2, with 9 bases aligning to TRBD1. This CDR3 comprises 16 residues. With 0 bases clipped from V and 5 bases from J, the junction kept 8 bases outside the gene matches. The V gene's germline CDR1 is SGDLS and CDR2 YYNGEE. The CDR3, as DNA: TGTGCCAGCAGCGTAGAACAGGGGGCAGGAAGATATGGCTACACCTTC. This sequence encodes CASSVEQGAGRYGYTF.

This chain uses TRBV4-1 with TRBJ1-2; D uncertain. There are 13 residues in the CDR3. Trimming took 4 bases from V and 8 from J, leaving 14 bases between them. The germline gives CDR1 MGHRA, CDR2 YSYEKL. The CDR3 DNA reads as TGCGCCAGCAGCCCCCCTCTAGGAGGCGGCTACACCTTC. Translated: CASSPPLGGGYTF.

In DNA, the CDR3 is TGCGCCAGCAGCTTGGACGACAGTCAGCCCCAGCATTTT. Amino acid sequence: CASSLDDSQPQHF. V usage is TRBV5-1 and J usage is TRBJ1-5; perhaps TRBD1 as D (5 bases). Trimming removed 0 bases from V and 6 bases from J, with 7 bases in between. This CDR3 region has 13 residues. CDR1 and CDR2 from the germline V gene are SGHRS and YFSETQ.

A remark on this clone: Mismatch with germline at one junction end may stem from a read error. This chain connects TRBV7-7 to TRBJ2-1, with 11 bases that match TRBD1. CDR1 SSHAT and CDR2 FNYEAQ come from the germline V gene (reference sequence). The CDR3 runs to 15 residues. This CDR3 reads CASSLGQGAFNEQFF. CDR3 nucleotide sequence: TGTGCTAGCAGCCTTGGACAGGGGGCGTTTAATGAGCAGTTCTTC.

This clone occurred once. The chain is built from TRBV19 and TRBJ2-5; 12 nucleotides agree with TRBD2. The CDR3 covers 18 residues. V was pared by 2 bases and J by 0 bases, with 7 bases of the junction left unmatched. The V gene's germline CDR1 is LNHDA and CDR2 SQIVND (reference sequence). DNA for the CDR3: TGTGCCAGTAGTATATCTCTAGCGGGGGGGACATACCAAGAGACCCAGTACTTC. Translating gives CASSISLAGGTYQETQYF. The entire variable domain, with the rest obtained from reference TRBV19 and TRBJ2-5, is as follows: DGGITQSPKYLFRKEGQNVTLSCEQNLNHDAMYWYRQDPGQGLRLIYYSQIVNDFQKGDIAEGYSVSREKKESFPLTVTSAQKNPTAFYLCASSISLAGGTYQETQYFGPGTRLLVL.

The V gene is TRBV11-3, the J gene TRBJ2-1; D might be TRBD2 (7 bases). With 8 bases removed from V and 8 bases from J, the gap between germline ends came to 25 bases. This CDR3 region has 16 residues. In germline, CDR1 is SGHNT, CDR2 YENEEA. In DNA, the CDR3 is TGTGCCAGCCAATTAAGAGGGGGGGCGTCTAACTATGAGCAGTTCTTC. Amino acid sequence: CASQLRGGASNYEQFF.

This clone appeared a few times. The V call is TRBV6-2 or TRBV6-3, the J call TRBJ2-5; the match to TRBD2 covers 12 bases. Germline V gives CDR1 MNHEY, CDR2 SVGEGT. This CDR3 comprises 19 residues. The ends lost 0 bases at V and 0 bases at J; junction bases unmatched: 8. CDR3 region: CASSYSILAGGSYQETQYF. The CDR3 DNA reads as TGTGCCAGCAGTTACTCGATTCTAGCGGGGGGGTCGTACCAAGAGACCCAGTACTTC.

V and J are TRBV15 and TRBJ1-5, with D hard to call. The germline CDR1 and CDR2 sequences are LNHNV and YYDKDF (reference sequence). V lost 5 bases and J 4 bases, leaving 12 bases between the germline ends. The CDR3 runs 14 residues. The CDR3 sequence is CATSLGSTNQPQHF. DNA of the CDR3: TGTGCCACCAGCTTGGGCAGCACAAATCAGCCCCAGCATTTT.

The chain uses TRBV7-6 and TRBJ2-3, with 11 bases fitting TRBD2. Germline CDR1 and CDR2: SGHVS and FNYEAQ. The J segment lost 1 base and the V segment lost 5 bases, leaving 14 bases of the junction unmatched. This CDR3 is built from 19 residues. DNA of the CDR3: TGTGCCAGCAGCCCCTGGTCTAGCGGGAGGAGTAGGGGCACAGATACGCAGTATTTT. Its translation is CASSPWSSGRSRGTDTQYF.

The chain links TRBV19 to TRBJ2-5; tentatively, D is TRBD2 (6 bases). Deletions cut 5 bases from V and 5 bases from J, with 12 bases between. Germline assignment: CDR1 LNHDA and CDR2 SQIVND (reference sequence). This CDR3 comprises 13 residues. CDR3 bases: TGTGCCAGTAGTCCTGACCGGGAGGAGACCCAGTACTTC. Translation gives CASSPDREETQYF.

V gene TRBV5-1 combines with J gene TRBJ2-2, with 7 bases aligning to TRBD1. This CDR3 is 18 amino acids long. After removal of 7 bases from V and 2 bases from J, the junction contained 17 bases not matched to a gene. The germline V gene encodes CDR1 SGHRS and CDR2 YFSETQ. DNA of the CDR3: TGCGCCAGCGCTAAGGGGGCTGATCCGGGGATTAACACCGGGGAGCTGTTTTTT. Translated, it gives CASAKGADPGINTGELFF.

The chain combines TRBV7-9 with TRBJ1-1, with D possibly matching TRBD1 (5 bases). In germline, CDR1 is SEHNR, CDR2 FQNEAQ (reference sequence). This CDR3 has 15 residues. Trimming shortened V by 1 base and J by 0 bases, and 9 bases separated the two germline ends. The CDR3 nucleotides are TGTGCCAGCAGCTTAGGGGGGGTCATGAACACTGAAGCTTTCTTT. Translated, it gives CASSLGGVMNTEAFF.

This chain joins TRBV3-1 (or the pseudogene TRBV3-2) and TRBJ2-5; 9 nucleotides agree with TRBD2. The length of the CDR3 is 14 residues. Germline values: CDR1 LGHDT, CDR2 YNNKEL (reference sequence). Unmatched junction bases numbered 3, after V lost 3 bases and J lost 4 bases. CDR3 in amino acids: CASSQASGAETQYF. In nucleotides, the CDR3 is TGTGCCAGCAGCCAGGCTAGCGGGGCAGAGACCCAGTACTTC.

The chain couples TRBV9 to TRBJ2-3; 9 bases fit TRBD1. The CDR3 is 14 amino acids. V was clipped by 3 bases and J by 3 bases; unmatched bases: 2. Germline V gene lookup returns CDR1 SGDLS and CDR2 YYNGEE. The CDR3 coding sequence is TGTGCCAGCAGCGGGGGACAGGGAACAGATACGCAGTATTTT. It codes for CASSGGQGTDTQYF.

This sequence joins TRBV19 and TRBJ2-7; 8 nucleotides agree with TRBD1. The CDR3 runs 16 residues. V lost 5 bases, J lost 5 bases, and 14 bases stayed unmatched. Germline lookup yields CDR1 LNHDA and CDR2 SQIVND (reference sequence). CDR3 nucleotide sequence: TGTGCCAGTAGTCATCTTCGGGACAGGCCTTTAAACGAGCAGTACTTC. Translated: CASSHLRDRPLNEQYF.